This T cell receptor beta chain stems from a study of blood T cell repertoires in COVID-19. Study-level information: The origin of the acute and convalescent COVID-19 samples was the United States, Italy and Spain.

Some clones are missing from TCRdb's copy, which holds only in-frame ones; the method was immunoSEQ multiplex PCR. The data hold about 190,000 clones, with just under 85% observed a single time. Germline values: CDR1 SGDLS, CDR2 YYNGEE. Losses at the gene ends were 3 bases for V and 4 bases for J; bases not matched to a gene: 6. This CDR3 spans 14 amino acids. The chain recombines TRBV9 with TRBJ1-2; TRBD1 matches 7 bases. This TCR derives from a woman in her seventies with active or convalescent COVID-19. Sequenced material: peripheral blood. This chain's CDR3 is CASSADRRGYGYTF. The DNA for the CDR3 is TGTGCCAGCAGCGCGGACAGGAGAGGCTATGGCTACACCTTC.